Reported below is one T cell receptor (beta chain). This entry comes from a study of T-cell reconstitution after alpha-beta-depleted transplantation in children. It was with unique molecular identifiers that the TCRbeta library was prepared. MiXCR, run by TCRdb on the PCR reads, gives a single entry per CDR3 protein. The sample comprises 360,000 or so distinct CDR3 sequences, around 20% of which are singletons, and 3.8% rests with the top ten. The germline V gene has CDR1 SGHAT and CDR2 FQDESV (reference sequence). The CDR3 spans 19 residues. Trimming stripped 0 bases from V and 1 base from J, with 19 bases between.

The sample consisted of PBMCs from the stem cell graft donor, taken from the stem cell graft. The clonotype comes from a human donor who donated a stem cell graft to a child with acute myeloid leukemia. This chain links TRBV11-1 with TRBJ2-1; D possibly corresponds to TRBD2 (6 bases). CDR3 amino acids: CASSLAIVLRDRSYNEQFF. DNA for the CDR3: TGTGCCAGCAGCTTAGCGATTGTTTTGCGGGATAGGTCCTACAATGAGCAGTTCTTC.